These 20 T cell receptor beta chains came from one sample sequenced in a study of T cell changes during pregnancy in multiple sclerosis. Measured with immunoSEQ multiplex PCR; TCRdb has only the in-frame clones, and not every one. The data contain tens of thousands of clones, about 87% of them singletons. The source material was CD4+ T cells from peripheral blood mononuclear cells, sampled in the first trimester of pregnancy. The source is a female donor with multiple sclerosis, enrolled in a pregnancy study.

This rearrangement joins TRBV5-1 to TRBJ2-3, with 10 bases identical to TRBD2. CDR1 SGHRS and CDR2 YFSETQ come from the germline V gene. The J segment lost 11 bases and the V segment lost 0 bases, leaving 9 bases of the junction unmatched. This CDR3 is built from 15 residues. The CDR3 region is CASSLVLAGGREQYF. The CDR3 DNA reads TGCGCCAGCAGCTTGGTATTAGCGGGGGGCCGAGAGCAGTATTTT. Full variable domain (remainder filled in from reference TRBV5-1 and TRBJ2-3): KAGVTQTPRYLIKTRGQQVTLSCSPISGHRSVSWYQQTPGQGLQFLFEYFSETQRNKGNFPGRFSGRQFSNSRSEMNVSTLELGDSALYLCASSLVLAGGREQYFGPGTRLTVL.

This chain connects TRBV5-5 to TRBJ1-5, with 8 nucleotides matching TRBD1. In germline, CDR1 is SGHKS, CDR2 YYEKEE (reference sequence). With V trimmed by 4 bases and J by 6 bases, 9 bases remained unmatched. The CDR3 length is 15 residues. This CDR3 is CASSPFPGGGQPQHF. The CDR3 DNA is TGTGCCAGCAGCCCCTTCCCAGGGGGCGGTCAGCCCCAGCATTTT.

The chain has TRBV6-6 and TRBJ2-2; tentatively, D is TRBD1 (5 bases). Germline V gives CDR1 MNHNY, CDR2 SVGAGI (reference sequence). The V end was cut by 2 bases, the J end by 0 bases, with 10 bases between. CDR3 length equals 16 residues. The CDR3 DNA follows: TGTGCCAGCAGTTACCTTCGACAGCCGAACACCGGGGAGCTGTTTTTT. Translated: CASSYLRQPNTGELFF.

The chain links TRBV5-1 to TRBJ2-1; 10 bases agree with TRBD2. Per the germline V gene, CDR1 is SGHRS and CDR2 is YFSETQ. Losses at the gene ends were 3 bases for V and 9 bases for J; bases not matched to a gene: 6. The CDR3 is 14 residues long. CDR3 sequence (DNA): TGCGCCAGCAGCTCAGCTAGCGGGAGCACTGAGCAGTTCTTC. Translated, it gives CASSSASGSTEQFF. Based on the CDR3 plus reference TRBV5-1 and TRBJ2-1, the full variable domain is KAGVTQTPRYLIKTRGQQVTLSCSPISGHRSVSWYQQTPGQGLQFLFEYFSETQRNKGNFPGRFSGRQFSNSRSEMNVSTLELGDSALYLCASSSASGSTEQFFGPGTRLTVL.

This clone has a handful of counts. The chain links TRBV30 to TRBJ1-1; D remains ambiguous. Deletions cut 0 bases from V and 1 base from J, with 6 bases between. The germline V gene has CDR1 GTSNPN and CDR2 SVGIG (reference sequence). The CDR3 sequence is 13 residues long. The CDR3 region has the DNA TGTGCCTGGAGTGTTAACAGGAACACTGAAGCTTTCTTT. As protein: CAWSVNRNTEAFF. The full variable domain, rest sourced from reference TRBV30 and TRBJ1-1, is SQTIHQWPATLVQPVGSPLSLECTVEGTSNPNLYWYRQAAGRGLQLLFYSVGIGQISSEVPQNLSASRPQDRQFILSSKKLLLSDSGFYLCAWSVNRNTEAFFGQGTRLTVV.

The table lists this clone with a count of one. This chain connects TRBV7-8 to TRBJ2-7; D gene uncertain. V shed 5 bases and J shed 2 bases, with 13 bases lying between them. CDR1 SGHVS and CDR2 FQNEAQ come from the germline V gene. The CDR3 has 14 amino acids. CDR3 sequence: CASSPPTVAYEQYF. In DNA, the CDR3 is TGTGCCAGCAGCCCACCTACGGTGGCCTACGAGCAGTACTTC.

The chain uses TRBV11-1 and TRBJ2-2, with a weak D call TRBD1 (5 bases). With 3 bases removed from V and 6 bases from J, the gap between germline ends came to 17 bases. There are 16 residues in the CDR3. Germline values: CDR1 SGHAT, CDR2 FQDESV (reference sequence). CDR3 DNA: TGTGCCAGCAGCTTCAAAAGGGGCCCTCTCGCCGGGGAGCTGTTTTTT. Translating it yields CASSFKRGPLAGELFF.

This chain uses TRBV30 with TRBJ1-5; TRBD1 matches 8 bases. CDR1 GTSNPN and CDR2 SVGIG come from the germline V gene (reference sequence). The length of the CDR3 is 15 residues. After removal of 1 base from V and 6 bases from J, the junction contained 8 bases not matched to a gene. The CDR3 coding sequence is TGTGCCTGGAGTGGGGCAGGGGGCGGGAGTCAGCCCCAGCATTTT. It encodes CAWSGAGGGSQPQHF. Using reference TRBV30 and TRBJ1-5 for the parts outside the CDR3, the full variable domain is SQTIHQWPATLVQPVGSPLSLECTVEGTSNPNLYWYRQAAGRGLQLLFYSVGIGQISSEVPQNLSASRPQDRQFILSSKKLLLSDSGFYLCAWSGAGGGSQPQHFGDGTRLSIL.

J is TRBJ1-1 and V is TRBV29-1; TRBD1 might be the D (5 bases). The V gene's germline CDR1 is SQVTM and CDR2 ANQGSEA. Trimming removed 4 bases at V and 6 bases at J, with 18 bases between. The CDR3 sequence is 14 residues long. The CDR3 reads CSVALIDRRAEAFF. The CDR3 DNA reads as TGCAGCGTTGCCCTTATAGACAGACGGGCTGAAGCTTTCTTT.

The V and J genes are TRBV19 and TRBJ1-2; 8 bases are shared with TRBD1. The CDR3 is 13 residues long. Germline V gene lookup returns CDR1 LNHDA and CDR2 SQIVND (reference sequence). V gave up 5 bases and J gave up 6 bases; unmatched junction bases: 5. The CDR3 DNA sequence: TGTGCCAGTAGTCCCAGGGGGCTGGATGGCTACACCTTC. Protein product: CASSPRGLDGYTF.

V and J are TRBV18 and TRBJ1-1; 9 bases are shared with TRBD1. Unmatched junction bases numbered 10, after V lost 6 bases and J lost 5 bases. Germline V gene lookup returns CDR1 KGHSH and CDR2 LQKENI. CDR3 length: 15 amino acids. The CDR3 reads CASSDQTGGGTEAFF. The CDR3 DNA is TGTGCCAGCTCGGATCAGACAGGGGGTGGGACTGAAGCTTTCTTT.

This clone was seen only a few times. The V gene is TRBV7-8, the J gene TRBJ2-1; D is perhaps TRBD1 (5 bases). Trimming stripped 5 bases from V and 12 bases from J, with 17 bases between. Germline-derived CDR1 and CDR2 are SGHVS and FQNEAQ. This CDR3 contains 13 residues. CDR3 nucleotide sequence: TGTGCCAGCAGCCTAGATCAGGGCCTTGGGCAGTTCTTC. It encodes CASSLDQGLGQFF.

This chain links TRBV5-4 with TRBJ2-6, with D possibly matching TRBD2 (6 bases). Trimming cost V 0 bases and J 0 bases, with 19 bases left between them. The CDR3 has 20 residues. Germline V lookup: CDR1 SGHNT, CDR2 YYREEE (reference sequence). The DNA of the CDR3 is TGTGCCAGCAGCTTGGTTGGGCGGAGGGCCACTAGCTCTGGGGCCAACGTCCTGACTTTC. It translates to CASSLVGRRATSSGANVLTF. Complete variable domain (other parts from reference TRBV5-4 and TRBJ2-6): ETGVTQSPTHLIKTRGQQVTLRCSSQSGHNTVSWYQQALGQGPQFIFQYYREEENGRGNFPPRFSGLQFPNYSSELNVNALELDDSALYLCASSLVGRRATSSGANVLTFGAGSRLTVL.

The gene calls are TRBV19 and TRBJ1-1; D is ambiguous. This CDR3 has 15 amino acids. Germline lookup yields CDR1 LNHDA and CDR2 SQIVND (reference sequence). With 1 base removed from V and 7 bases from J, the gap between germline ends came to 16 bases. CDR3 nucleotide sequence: TGTGCCAGTAGTATAGCGTCAGGTTTAGTCCTTGAAGCTTTCTTT. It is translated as CASSIASGLVLEAFF.

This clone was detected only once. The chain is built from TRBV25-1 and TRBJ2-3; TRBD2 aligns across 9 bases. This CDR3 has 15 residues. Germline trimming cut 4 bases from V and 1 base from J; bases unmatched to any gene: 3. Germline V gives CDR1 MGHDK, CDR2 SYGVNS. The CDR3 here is CASSAAGGGTDTQYF. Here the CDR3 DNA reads TGTGCCAGCAGTGCAGCGGGGGGAGGCACAGATACGCAGTATTTT.

CDR3 loop: CASSQLTDTQYF. Written as DNA, the CDR3 is TGTGCCAGCAGCCAACTAACAGATACGCAGTATTTT. The chain couples TRBV6-6 to TRBJ2-3; D not resolved. Trimming took off 6 bases at V and 3 bases at J, with 7 bases between the two ends. The CDR3 sequence is 12 residues long. Germline assignment: CDR1 MNHNY and CDR2 SVGAGI (reference sequence).

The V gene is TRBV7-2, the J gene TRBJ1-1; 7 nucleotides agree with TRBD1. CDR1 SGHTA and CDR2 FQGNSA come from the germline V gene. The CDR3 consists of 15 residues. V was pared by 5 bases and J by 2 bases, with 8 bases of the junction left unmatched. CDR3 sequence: CASSPIQGLNTEAFF. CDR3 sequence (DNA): TGTGCCAGCAGCCCCATACAGGGGTTAAACACTGAAGCTTTCTTT.

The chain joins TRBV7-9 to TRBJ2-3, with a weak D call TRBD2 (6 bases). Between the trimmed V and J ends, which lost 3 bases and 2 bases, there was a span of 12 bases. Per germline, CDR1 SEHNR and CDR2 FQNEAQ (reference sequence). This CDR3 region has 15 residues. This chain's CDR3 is CASSLGGRLTDTQYF. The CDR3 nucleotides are TGTGCCAGCAGCTTGGGGGGACGGCTCACAGATACGCAGTATTTT.

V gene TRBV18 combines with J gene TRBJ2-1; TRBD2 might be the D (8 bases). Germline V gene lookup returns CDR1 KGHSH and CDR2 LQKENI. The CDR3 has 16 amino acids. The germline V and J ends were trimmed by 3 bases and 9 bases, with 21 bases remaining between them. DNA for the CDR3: TGTGCCAGCTCACCTACCGGGACTAGGGGGCGGGCTGAGCAGTTCTTC. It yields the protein CASSPTGTRGRAEQFF.

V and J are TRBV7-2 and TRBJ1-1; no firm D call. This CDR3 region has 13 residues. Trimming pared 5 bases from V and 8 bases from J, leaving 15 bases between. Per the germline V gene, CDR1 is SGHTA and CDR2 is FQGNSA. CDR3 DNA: TGTGCCAGCAGCCTAGAGAGGGTTTCGGAAGCTTTCTTT. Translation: CASSLERVSEAFF.